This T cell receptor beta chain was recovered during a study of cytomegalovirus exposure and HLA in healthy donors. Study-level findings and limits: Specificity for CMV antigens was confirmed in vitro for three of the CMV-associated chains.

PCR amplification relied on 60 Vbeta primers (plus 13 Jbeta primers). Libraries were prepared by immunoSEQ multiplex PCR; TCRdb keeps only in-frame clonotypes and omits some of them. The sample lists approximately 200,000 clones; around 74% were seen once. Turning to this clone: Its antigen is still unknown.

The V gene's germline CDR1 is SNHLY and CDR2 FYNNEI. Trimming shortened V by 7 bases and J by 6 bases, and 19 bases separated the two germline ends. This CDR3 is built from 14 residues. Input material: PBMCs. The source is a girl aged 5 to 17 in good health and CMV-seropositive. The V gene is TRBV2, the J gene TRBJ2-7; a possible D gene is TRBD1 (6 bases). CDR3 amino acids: CASNPTGTEGEQYF. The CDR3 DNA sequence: TGTGCCAGCAACCCCACAGGGACGGAAGGCGAGCAGTACTTC.